This TCR beta chain derives from a study of blood T cell repertoires in COVID-19. The wider study: The origin of the acute and convalescent COVID-19 samples was the United States, Italy and Spain.

This clone has more than one count but fewer than ten. The V gene end was trimmed by 4 bases and the J gene end by 4 bases; junction bases not matched to a gene: 3. CDR3 length equals 15 residues. The germline CDR1 and CDR2 sequences are SGHDT and YYEEEE. How the authors handled the data: By means of reference gene primer amplification, nucleated cell counts were estimated. This table comes from immunoSEQ multiplex PCR, and its TCRdb copy is limited to in-frame clones, with some not included. V and J calls and clone size are as listed in that table; D and trimming were resolved from the DNA. The table has under 200,000 clones, less than 90% seen once.

The origin of this receptor is a man in his sixties or seventies with active or convalescent COVID-19. The gene calls are TRBV5-6 and TRBJ2-1; 12 bases fit TRBD2. The specimen was peripheral blood. DNA for the CDR3: TGTGCCAGCAGCCCGACTAGCGGGGGATACAATGAGCAGTTCTTC. It translates to CASSPTSGGYNEQFF.